This TCR beta chain appears in the sequencing data of a study of tissue T cells after allogeneic stem cell transplantation. Assay used: immunoSEQ multiplex PCR; TCRdb lists only in-frame clones, some missing. The table has approximately 5,800 clones, over 60% seen once. Germline V gene sequence: CDR1 WSHSY, CDR2 SAAADI. The CDR3 is made up of 16 amino acids. V lost 5 bases, J lost 4 bases, and 5 bases stayed unmatched. This receptor was identified in a man aged 40 to 69 who later had graft-versus-host disease after an allogeneic stem cell transplant. The material sequenced was blood, taken before transplantation. The V and J genes are TRBV10-2 and TRBJ2-2; the match to TRBD2 covers 12 bases. The CDR3 DNA reads TGCGCCAGCAGTACTGGGACTAGCGGGCTCACCGGGGAGCTGTTTTTT. Its translation is CASSTGTSGLTGELFF.